Listed below are T cell receptor beta chains from one sample, sequenced in a study of metastatic and nonmetastatic thyroid tumors. TCRdb reassembled clones from the PCR reads with MiXCR. The data show about 20,000 clones, with 11% seen just once and approximately 8% held by the top ten. Sequencing input: blood. The receptors derive from a female donor with papillary thyroid cancer or a benign thyroid nodule (not recorded which). Some clones in this sample may be carry-over from other donors' samples. Each CDR3 is given with its conserved first and last residue. D genes are given only for firm matches. Clone size is shown for a subset of rows, as once, few, many or a class of expanded clone.

D,J,size,V,DNA,CDR3
TRBD2,TRBJ2-2,many,TRBV20-1,TGCAGTGCTAGGCCTCCCCCGGGACTAGCGGGAGGGTCGATTGGGGACGGGGAGCTGTTTTTT,CSARPPPGLAGGSIGDGELFF
TRBD1,TRBJ1-5,many,TRBV12-3/TRBV12-4,TGTGCCAGCAGTTTTGGGACAGGGGTCCAGCCCCAGCATTTT,CASSFGTGVQPQHF
-,TRBJ1-2,many,TRBV11-2,TGTGCCAGCAGCTTAGGCCTAGGGCAGGCTAACTATGGCTACACCTTC,CASSLGLGQANYGYTF
-,TRBJ1-3,many,TRBV30,TGTGCCTGGAGTGTAGGATGGGCGGGGGACCACCCTGGAAACACCATATATTTT,CAWSVGWAGDHPGNTIYF
-,TRBJ1-5,medium-sized,TRBV6-1,TGTGCCAGCAGTGAAGGGGGCGGCAATCAGCCCCAGCATTTT,CASSEGGGNQPQHF
-,TRBJ2-7,many,TRBV2,TGTGCCAGCTCAGGATCACCAGGCTCCTACGAGCAGTACTTC,CASSGSPGSYEQYF
TRBD2,TRBJ2-7,-,TRBV18,TGTGCCAGCTCACCGGGGGACTATAATTACGAGCAGTACTTC,CASSPGDYNYEQYF
-,TRBJ2-7,many,TRBV19,TGTGCCAGTAGTATGGCGGGCAGGGGTTCCTACGAGCAGTACTTC,CASSMAGRGSYEQYF
-,TRBJ2-3,-,TRBV27,TGCGCCAGCAGTTTTGCAGAGGACACAGATACACAGTATTTT,CASSFAEDTDTQYF
-,TRBJ2-3,many,TRBV3-1,TGTGCCAGCAGCCAAGCCCGCGGGGGCCCCGCAGATACGCAGTATTTT,CASSQARGGPADTQYF
-,TRBJ2-2,many,TRBV5-1,TGCGCCAGCAGCTCTCCGGGCGGGGTCAGCGGTGCCGGGGAGCTGTTTTTT,CASSSPGGVSGAGELFF
TRBD2,TRBJ2-3,many,TRBV4-2,TGTGCCGCGTCACTCTCCCAGACTAGCGCGTACACAGATACGCAGTATTTT,CAASLSQTSAYTDTQYF
TRBD2,TRBJ2-2,medium-sized,TRBV12-3/TRBV12-4,TGTGCCAGCAGCCCCGGGGCAGACACCGGACTAGTTTTGCTGTTTTTT,CASSPGADTGLVLLFF
-,TRBJ1-5,many,TRBV5-1,TGCGCCAGCAGCTTGGGGGTTAGCAATCAGCCCCAGCATTTT,CASSLGVSNQPQHF
-,TRBJ2-7,medium-sized,TRBV6-1,TGTGCCAGCACCGTAGACGGACGCGGCCCCTACGAGCAGTACTTC,CASTVDGRGPYEQYF
-,TRBJ2-3,many,TRBV19,TGTGCCAGTGGTAGGGCAGATACGCAGTATTTT,CASGRADTQYF
-,TRBJ1-5,many,TRBV19,TGTGCCAGTAGTATAGGTATAGGAGTTTATAGCAATCAGCCCCAGCATTTT,CASSIGIGVYSNQPQHF
-,TRBJ2-7,many,TRBV5-1,TGCGCCAGCAGTCCAGGGGAGGGGGAGCAGTACTTC,CASSPGEGEQYF
-,TRBJ1-2,medium-sized,TRBV6-1,TGTGCCAGCAGCTTAGAAAACTATGGCTACACCTTC,CASSLENYGYTF
TRBD2,TRBJ2-2,-,TRBV4-3,TGCGCCAGAAGACCCGGGCCGGGGGGGCATGCCGGGGAGCTGTTTTTT,CARRPGPGGHAGELFF
TRBD2,TRBJ2-5,many,TRBV7-2,TGTGCCAGCAGCTCCGCTAGCGGGAGGGGACAGACCCAGTACTTC,CASSSASGRGQTQYF
-,TRBJ2-5,many,TRBV19,TGTGCCAGTAGTAGGAACGAGCAAGAGACCCAGTACTTC,CASSRNEQETQYF
TRBD1,TRBJ1-3,many,TRBV15,TGTGCCACCTCTCGAGGACAGGGAGATGTAAACACCATATATTTT,CATSRGQGDVNTIYF
-,TRBJ1-6,many,TRBV20-1,TGCAGTGCCCCCACCTCATCAGGGGCGAGTTCACCCCTCCACTTT,CSAPTSSGASSPLHF
-,TRBJ2-1,many,TRBV20-1,TGCAGTGCTAGAACCCAGTCAGACTACAATGAGCAGTTCTTC,CSARTQSDYNEQFF
-,TRBJ1-4,many,TRBV12-3/TRBV12-4,TGTGCCAGCAGTTTTGGTAATGAAAAACTGTTTTTT,CASSFGNEKLFF
-,TRBJ1-2,-,TRBV15,TGTGCCACCAGCAAAGTTCGCCTACTTAGGGGGGGTGGTGGCTACACCTTC,CATSKVRLLRGGGGYTF
TRBD1,TRBJ2-3,-,TRBV18,TGTGCCAGCTCACCACGGGAGGCTGGGACAGGCGGTACAGATACGCAGTATTTT,CASSPREAGTGGTDTQYF
TRBD1,TRBJ1-2,once,TRBV30,TGTGCCTGGACCCCCACCGGGACAGCGTATGGCTACACCTTC,CAWTPTGTAYGYTF
-,TRBJ1-6,-,TRBV6-1,TGTGCCAGCAGTGGACGGGATAGGGCCCTCCACTTT,CASSGRDRALHF
TRBD2,TRBJ2-2,many,TRBV11-1,TGTGCCAGCAGCATGCAAAAGGTTCTAGCGGGAGTGCGTACCGGGGAGCTGTTTTTT,CASSMQKVLAGVRTGELFF
TRBD2,TRBJ2-7,medium-sized,TRBV28,TGTGCCAGCACCGGGGGGGTCACCTACGAGCAGTACTTC,CASTGGVTYEQYF
-,TRBJ2-3,few,TRBV6-1,TGTGCCAGCAGCGTATACCCAGTAGATACGCAGTATTTT,CASSVYPVDTQYF
TRBD1,TRBJ1-2,many,TRBV20-1,TGCAGTGCTAGTGGGACAGGGATAGAAGAAGGCTACACCTTC,CSASGTGIEEGYTF
-,TRBJ2-1,many,TRBV10-1,TGCGCCAGCAGTGACCAGGTTCTCGGCTCCTACAATGAGCAGTTCTTC,CASSDQVLGSYNEQFF
-,TRBJ1-2,many,TRBV6-5,TGTGCCAGCAGTTACGGACCGCGCTATGGCTACACCTTC,CASSYGPRYGYTF
TRBD1,TRBJ1-5,many,TRBV19,TGTGCCAGTAGTATTACAGGGGTCAATCAGCCCCAGCATTTT,CASSITGVNQPQHF
TRBD2,TRBJ2-2,many,TRBV6-4,TGTGCCAGCAGTGACTCGGGACTAGCGTCGAACACCGGGGAGCTGTTTTTT,CASSDSGLASNTGELFF
TRBD1,TRBJ2-5,many,TRBV7-9,TGTGCCAGCAGCTTAGGGACAGGGGACCAAGAGACCCAGTACTTC,CASSLGTGDQETQYF
-,TRBJ2-3,few,TRBV6-4,TGTGCCAGCAGTGACTTGTATATCGGAGGCGGGACAGATACGCAGTATTTT,CASSDLYIGGGTDTQYF
-,TRBJ2-3,many,TRBV4-3,TGCGCCAGCAGCCCCTCCCCGCAGGGGGGCGTGGGAGATACGCAGTATTTT,CASSPSPQGGVGDTQYF
TRBD1,TRBJ1-2,many,TRBV4-2,TGTGCCAGCAGCCGCGGACAGGGTCCGGGGGGCTATGGCTACACCTTC,CASSRGQGPGGYGYTF
-,TRBJ1-5,-,TRBV18,TGTGCCAGCTCACCCCCGGGGGGGAACAATCAGCCCCAGCATTTT,CASSPPGGNNQPQHF
TRBD1,TRBJ2-3,medium-sized,TRBV6-4,TGTGCCAGCAGCCCGGGACAGCCAGATACGCAGTATTTT,CASSPGQPDTQYF
-,TRBJ2-2,few,TRBV27,TGTGCCAGCAGGCTGGGGAGCTTGAACACCGGGGAGCTGTTTTTT,CASRLGSLNTGELFF
-,TRBJ2-7,many,TRBV7-3,TGTGCCAGCAGCTTAAATCCCAGCCGGACGCAATCCTCGAACCCCTACGAGCAGTACTTC,CASSLNPSRTQSSNPYEQYF
-,TRBJ2-1,-,TRBV6-4,TGTGCAAGCCACTGCCGTGGCCCGTTCTTC,CASHCRGPFF
TRBD1,TRBJ2-1,-,TRBV11-2,TGTGCCAGCAGCCCACACCGGGACAGGGAAAATGAGCAGTTCTTC,CASSPHRDRENEQFF
TRBD2,TRBJ2-2,many,TRBV7-9,TGTGCCAGCAGCTTAAAGCGGATGGGGGGGAACGGGGAGCTGTTTTTT,CASSLKRMGGNGELFF
-,TRBJ1-5,many,TRBV30,TGTGCCTGGAGTTCCATGGGACTTGGGGGCAATCAGCCCCAGCATTTT,CAWSSMGLGGNQPQHF
-,TRBJ2-6,many,TRBV7-9,TGTGCCAGCAGCTTAGGAGGATCTGGGGCCAACGTCCTGACTTTC,CASSLGGSGANVLTF
TRBD2,TRBJ2-3,many,TRBV4-3,TGCGCCAGCAGCGGGGGACTAGCGGGTACAGATACGCAGTATTTT,CASSGGLAGTDTQYF
-,TRBJ2-2,many,TRBV7-3,TGTGCCAGCAGCGCGGGGCCCACCGGGGAGCTGTTTTTT,CASSAGPTGELFF
-,TRBJ2-2,few,TRBV25-1,TGTGCCATCAGTGAAGGGGACACGGACACCTGGGAGCTGTTTTTT,CAISEGDTDTWELFF